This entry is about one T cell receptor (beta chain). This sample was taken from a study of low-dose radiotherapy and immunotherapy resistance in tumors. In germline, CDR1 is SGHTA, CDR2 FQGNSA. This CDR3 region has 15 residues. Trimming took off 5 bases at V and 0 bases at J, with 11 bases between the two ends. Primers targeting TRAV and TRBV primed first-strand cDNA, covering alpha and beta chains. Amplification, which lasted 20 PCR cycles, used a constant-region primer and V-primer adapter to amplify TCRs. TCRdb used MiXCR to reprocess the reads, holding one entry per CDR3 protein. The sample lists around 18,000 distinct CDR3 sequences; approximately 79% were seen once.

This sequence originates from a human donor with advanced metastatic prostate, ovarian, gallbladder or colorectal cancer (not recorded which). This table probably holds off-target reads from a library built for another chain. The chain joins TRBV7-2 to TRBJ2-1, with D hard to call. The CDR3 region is CASSRRRSSYNEQFF. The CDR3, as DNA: TGTGCCAGCAGCCGGAGAAGAAGCTCCTACAATGAGCAGTTCTTC.